Listed below are T cell receptor beta chains from one sample, sequenced in a study of neurological immune-mediated disorders. A single record per CDR3 protein comes from TCRdb applying MiXCR to the 5' RACE reads. This table holds about 30,000 distinct CDR3 sequences, 15% found once. Sequenced material: PBMCs. The receptors stem from a man between 65 and 80 years old in good health. Each CDR3 is given without its conserved first and last residue. Fields, in order: V gene, CDR3 protein.

v_gene: TRBV5-1
CDR3aa: ASSLGTGAFDGYT

v_gene: TRBV2
CDR3aa: ASKRTGGESPLH

v_gene: TRBV27
CDR3aa: ASSLSAGTYEQY

v_gene: TRBV12-3/TRBV12-4
CDR3aa: ASSLDSRGGAYGYT

v_gene: TRBV3-1
CDR3aa: ASSQGFRNSPLH

v_gene: TRBV6-2/TRBV6-3
CDR3aa: ASSRGQGARADTHY

v_gene: TRBV5-1
CDR3aa: ASSLGTGFNYGYT

v_gene: TRBV9
CDR3aa: ASSMWGNYGYT

v_gene: TRBV10-3
CDR3aa: AIKAQGPNYGYT

v_gene: TRBV20-1
CDR3aa: SARAKGRANTGELF

v_gene: TRBV7-2
CDR3aa: ASSPGGSQFTEAF

v_gene: TRBV4-2
CDR3aa: ASSQEAAGDGYT

v_gene: TRBV5-1
CDR3aa: ASSFSGPAYEQY

v_gene: TRBV7-2
CDR3aa: ASSSRDRLTGELF

v_gene: TRBV29-1
CDR3aa: SAMDMNTEAF

v_gene: TRBV12-3/TRBV12-4
CDR3aa: ASSLEPPGVTYNEQF

v_gene: TRBV29-1
CDR3aa: SVQGFGVNEQF

v_gene: TRBV28
CDR3aa: ASRSSVRFGNQPQH

v_gene: TRBV7-2
CDR3aa: ASSFGQGAINQPQH

v_gene: TRBV6-5
CDR3aa: ASSSRYEQY